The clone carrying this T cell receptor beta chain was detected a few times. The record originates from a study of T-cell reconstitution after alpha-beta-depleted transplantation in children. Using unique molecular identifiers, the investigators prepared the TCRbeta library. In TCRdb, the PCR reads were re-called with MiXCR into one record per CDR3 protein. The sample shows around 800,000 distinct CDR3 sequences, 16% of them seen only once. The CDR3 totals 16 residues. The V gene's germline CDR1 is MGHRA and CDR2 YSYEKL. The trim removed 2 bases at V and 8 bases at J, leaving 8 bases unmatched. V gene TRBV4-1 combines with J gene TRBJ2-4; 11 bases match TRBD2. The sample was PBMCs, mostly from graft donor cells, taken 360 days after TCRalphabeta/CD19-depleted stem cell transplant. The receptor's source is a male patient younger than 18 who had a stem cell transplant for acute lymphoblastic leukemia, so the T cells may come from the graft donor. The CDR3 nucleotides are TGCGCCAGCAGCCAAAGAGGGGTAGCGGGAGGGCACATTCAGTACTTC. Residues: CASSQRGVAGGHIQYF.